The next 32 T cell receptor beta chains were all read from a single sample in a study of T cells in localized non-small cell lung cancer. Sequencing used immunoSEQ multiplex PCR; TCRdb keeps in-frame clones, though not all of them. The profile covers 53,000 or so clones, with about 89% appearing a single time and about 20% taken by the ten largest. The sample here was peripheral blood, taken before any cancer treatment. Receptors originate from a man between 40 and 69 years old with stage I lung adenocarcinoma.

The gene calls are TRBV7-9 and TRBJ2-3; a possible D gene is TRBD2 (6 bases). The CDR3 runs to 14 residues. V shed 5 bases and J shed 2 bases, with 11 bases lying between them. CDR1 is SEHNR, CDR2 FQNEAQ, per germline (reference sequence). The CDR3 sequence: CASSPRLVTDTQYF. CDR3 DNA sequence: TGTGCCAGCAGCCCGAGACTAGTCACAGATACGCAGTATTTT.

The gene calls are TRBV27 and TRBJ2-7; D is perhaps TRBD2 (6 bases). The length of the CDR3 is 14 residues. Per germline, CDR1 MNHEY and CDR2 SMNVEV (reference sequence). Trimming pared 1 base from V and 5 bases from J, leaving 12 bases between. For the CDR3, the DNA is TGTGCCAGCAGTTTATTGGGGGGTAGCAACGAGCAGTACTTC. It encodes CASSLLGGSNEQYF.

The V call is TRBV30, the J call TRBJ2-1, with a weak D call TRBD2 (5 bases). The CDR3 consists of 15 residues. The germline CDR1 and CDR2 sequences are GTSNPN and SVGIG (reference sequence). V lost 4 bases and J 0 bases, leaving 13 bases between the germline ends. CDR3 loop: CAWTAGLSSYNEQFF. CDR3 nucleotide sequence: TGTGCCTGGACCGCGGGCCTGAGCTCCTACAATGAGCAGTTCTTC.

Here the CDR3 DNA reads TGTGCCAGCAGCCTCACAGAGACCTATGGCTACACCTTC. The encoded protein is CASSLTETYGYTF. The J gene is TRBJ1-2, the V gene TRBV7-9; no clear D gene. The CDR3 contains 13 residues. Looked up from germline, CDR1 is SEHNR and CDR2 is FQNEAQ (reference sequence). V shed 5 bases and J shed 4 bases, with 11 bases lying between them.

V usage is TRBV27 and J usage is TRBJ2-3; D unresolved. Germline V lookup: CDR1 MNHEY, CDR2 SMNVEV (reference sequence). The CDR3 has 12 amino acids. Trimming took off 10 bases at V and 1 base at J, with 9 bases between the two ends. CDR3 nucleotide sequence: TGTGCCACCAGAGACCGCACAGATACGCAGTATTTT. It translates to CATRDRTDTQYF.

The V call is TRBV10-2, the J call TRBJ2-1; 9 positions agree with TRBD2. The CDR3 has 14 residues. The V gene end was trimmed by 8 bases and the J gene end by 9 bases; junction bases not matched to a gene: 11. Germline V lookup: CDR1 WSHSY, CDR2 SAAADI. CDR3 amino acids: CASSLSGRRSEQFF. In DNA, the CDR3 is TGCGCCAGCTCCCTTAGCGGGAGAAGGAGTGAGCAGTTCTTC.

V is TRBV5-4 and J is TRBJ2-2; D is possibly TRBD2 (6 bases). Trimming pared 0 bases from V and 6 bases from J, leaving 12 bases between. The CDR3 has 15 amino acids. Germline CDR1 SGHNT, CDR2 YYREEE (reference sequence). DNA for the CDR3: TGTGCCAGCAGCTTGGGCGGGAAGGGATCCGGGGAGCTGTTTTTT. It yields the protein CASSLGGKGSGELFF.

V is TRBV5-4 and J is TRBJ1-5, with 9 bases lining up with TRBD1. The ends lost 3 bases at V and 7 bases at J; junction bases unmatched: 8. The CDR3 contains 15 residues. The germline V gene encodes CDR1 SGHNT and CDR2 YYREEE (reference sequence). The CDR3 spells CASSYGTGRGQPQHF. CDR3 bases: TGTGCCAGCAGCTATGGGACAGGGCGAGGACAGCCCCAGCATTTT.

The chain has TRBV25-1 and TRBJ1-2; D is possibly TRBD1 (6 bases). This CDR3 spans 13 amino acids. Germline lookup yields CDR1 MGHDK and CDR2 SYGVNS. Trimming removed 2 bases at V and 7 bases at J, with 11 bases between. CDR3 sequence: CASSESRGGGYTF. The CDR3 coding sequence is TGTGCCAGCAGTGAAAGCAGGGGCGGTGGCTACACCTTC.

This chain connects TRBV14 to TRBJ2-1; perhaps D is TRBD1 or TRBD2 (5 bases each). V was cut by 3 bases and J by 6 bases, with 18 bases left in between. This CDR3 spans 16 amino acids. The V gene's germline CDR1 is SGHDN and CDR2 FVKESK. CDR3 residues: CASSHSLVGTRNEQFF. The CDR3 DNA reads TGTGCCAGCAGCCATTCCCTAGTCGGGACGCGCAATGAGCAGTTCTTC.

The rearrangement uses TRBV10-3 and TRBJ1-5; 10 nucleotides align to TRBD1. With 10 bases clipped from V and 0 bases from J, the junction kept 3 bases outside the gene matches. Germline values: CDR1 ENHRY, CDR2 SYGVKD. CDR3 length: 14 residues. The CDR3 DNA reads TGTGCCACGGGACAGGGGATTAGCAATCAGCCCCAGCATTTT. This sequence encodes CATGQGISNQPQHF.

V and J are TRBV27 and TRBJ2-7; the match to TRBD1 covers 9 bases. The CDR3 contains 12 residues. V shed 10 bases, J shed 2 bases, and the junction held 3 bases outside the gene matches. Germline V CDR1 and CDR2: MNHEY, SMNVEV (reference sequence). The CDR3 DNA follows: TGTGCCACGGGGACAGGGCCCTACGAGCAGTACTTC. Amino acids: CATGTGPYEQYF.

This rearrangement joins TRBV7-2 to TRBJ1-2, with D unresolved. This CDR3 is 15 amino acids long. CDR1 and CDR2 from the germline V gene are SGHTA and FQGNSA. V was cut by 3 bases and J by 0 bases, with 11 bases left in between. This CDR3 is CASSLQAGANYGYTF. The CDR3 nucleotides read TGTGCCAGCAGCTTGCAGGCCGGGGCTAACTATGGCTACACCTTC.

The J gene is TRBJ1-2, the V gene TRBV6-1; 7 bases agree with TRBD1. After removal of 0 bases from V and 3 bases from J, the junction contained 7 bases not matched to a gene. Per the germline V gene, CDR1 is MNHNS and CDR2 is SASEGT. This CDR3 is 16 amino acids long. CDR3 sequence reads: CASSEAWGQTYYGYTF. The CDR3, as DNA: TGTGCCAGCAGTGAAGCCTGGGGACAGACCTACTATGGCTACACCTTC.

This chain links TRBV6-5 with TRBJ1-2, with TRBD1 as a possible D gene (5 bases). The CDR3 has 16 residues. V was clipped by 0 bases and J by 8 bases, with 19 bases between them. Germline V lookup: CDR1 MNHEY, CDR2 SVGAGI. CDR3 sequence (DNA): TGTGCCAGCAGTTACTCAGGGGATGGGAACAACTTGGGCTACACCTTC. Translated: CASSYSGDGNNLGYTF.

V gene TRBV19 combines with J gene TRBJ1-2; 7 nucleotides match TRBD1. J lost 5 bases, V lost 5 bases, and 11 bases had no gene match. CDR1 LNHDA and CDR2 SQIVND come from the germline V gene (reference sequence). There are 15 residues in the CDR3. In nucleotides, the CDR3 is TGTGCCAGTAGTGCTCGGACAGGCCGAACGTATGGCTACACCTTC. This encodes CASSARTGRTYGYTF.

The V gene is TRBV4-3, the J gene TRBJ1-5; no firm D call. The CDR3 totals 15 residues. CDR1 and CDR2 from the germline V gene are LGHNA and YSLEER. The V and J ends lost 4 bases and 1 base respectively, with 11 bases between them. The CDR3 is CASSRMWGSNQPQHF. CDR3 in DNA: TGCGCCAGCAGCCGCATGTGGGGAAGCAATCAGCCCCAGCATTTT.

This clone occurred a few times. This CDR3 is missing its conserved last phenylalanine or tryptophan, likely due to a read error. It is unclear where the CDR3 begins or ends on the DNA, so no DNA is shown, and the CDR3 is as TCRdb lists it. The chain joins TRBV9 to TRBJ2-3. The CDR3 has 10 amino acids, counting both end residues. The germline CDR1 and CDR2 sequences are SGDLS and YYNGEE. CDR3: CASSLGRSGP.

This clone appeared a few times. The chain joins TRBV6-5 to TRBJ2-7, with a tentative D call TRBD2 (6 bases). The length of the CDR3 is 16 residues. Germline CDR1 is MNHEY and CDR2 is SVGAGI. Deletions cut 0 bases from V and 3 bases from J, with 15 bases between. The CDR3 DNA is TGTGCCAGCAGTTACTCCTCCGGGACTGCCCACTACGAGCAGTACTTC. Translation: CASSYSSGTAHYEQYF.

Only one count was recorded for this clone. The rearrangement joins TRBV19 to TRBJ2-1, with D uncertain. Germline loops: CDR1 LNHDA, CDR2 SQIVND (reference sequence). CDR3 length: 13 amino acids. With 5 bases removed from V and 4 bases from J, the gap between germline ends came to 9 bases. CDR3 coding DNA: TGTGCCAGTAGTCCAGCCGATTACAATGAGCAGTTCTTC. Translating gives CASSPADYNEQFF.

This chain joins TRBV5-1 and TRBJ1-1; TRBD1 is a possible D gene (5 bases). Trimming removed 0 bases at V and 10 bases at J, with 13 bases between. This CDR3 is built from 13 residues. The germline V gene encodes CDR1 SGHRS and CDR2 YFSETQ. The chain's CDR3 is CASSLESGRGAFF. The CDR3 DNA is TGCGCCAGCAGCTTGGAGTCGGGGCGGGGAGCTTTCTTT.

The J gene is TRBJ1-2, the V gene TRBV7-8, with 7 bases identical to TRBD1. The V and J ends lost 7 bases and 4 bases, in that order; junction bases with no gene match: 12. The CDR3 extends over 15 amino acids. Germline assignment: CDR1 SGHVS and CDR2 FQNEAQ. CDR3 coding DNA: TGTGCCAGCACCCTGACAGGGAGAGATAGCTATGGCTACACCTTC. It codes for CASTLTGRDSYGYTF.

In DNA, the CDR3 is TGCGCCAGCAGCTTGTTGTCAGGGGGCGGAAACACCATATATTTT. This sequence encodes CASSLLSGGGNTIYF. V usage is TRBV5-1 and J usage is TRBJ1-3, with 8 bases aligning to TRBD1. The CDR3 is 15 residues long. CDR1 is SGHRS and CDR2 is YFSETQ in the germline V gene. With 1 base clipped from V and 4 bases from J, the junction kept 4 bases outside the gene matches.

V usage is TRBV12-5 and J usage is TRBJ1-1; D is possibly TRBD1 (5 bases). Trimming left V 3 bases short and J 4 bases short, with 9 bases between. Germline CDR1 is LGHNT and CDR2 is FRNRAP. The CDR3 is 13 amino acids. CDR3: CASGFWGSTEAFF. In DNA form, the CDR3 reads TGTGCTAGTGGTTTTTGGGGGTCCACTGAAGCTTTCTTT.

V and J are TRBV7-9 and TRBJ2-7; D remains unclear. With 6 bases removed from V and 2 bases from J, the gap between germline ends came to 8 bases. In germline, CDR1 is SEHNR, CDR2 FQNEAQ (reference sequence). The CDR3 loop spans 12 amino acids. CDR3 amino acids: CASSSETYEQYF. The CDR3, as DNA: TGTGCCAGCAGTTCTGAGACCTACGAGCAGTACTTC.

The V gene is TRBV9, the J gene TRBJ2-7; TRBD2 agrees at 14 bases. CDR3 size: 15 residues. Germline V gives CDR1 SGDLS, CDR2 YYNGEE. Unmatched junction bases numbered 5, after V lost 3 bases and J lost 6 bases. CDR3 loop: CASSASGTSGSEQYF. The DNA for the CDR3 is TGTGCCAGCAGCGCCTCTGGGACTAGCGGGAGCGAGCAGTACTTC.

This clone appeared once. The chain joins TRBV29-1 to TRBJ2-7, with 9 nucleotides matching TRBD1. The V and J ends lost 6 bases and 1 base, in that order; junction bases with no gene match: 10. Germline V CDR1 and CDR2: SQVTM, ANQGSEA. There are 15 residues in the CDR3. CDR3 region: CSVIQGAQGSYEQYF. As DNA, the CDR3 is TGCAGCGTAATACAGGGGGCGCAAGGGTCCTACGAGCAGTACTTC.

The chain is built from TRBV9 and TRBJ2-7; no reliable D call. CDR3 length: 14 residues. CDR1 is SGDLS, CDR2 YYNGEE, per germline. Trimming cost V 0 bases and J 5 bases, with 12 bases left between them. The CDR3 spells CASSVADPMDEQYF. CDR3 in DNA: TGTGCCAGCAGCGTAGCGGATCCCATGGACGAGCAGTACTTC.

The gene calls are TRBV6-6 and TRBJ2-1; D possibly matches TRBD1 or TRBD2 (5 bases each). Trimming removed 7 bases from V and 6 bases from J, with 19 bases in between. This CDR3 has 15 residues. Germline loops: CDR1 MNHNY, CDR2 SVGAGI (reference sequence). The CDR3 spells CASNPLGVRGNEQFF. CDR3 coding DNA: TGTGCCAGCAACCCCTTAGGGGTCCGGGGCAATGAGCAGTTCTTC.

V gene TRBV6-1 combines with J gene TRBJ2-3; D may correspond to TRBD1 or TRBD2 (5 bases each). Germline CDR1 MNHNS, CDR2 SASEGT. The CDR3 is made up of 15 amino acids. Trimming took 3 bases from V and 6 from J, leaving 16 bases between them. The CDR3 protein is CASSDYGTPSDTQYF. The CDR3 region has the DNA TGTGCCAGCAGTGATTATGGGACCCCTTCGGATACGCAGTATTTT.

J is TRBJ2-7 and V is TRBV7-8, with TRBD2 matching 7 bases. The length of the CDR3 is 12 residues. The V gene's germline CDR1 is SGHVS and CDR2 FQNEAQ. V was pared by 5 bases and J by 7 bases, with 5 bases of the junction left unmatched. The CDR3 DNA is TGTGCCAGCAGCCCGGGAGGATCTGAGCAGTACTTC. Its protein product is CASSPGGSEQYF.

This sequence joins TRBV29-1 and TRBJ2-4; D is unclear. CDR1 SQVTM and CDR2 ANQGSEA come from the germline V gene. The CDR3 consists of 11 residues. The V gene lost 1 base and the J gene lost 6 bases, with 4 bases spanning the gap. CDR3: CSVEAGNIQYF. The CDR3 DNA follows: TGCAGCGTTGAAGCAGGAAACATTCAGTACTTC.